A selection of T cell receptor beta chains follows, all from one sample in a study of CD8+ T cells in alopecia areata. The assay was immunoSEQ multiplex PCR, and TCRdb's table has in-frame clones only and misses some. There are nearly 110,000 clones in the sample; 84% occur only once, and roughly a quarter lies in the top ten. The source material was CD8+ T cells sorted from blood, sampled at week 24, from a patient treated with tofacitinib. Receptors were obtained from a human donor with alopecia areata. The CDR3 runs from the conserved cysteine through the conserved F or W. D genes are given only for firm matches. Expanded clones get a size class; other rows say once, few or many, or leave the size out.

J,D,size,V,CDR3,DNA
TRBJ1-5,.,.,TRBV7-9,CASSSEGAQGFNQPQHF,TGTGCCAGCAGCTCCGAAGGTGCACAGGGATTCAATCAGCCCCAGCATTTT
TRBJ2-2,TRBD2,once,TRBV4-1,CASSQELAGGHTGELFF,TGCGCCAGCAGCCAAGAACTAGCGGGGGGGCACACCGGGGAGCTGTTTTTT
TRBJ2-7,.,.,TRBV7-9,CASSLGPSYEQYF,TGTGCCAGCAGCTTAGGGCCAAGCTACGAGCAGTACTTC
TRBJ2-7,.,.,TRBV6-5,CASMGEFGSYEQYF,TGTGCCTCGATGGGCGAATTCGGCTCCTACGAGCAGTACTTC
TRBJ1-1,.,.,TRBV6-5,CASSLGGTMNTEAFF,TGTGCCAGCAGTTTAGGAGGCACCATGAACACTGAAGCTTTCTTT
TRBJ2-3,.,.,TRBV5-5,CASSSRTDTQYF,TGTGCCAGCAGCTCACGCACAGATACGCAGTATTTT
TRBJ1-2,TRBD1,.,TRBV19,CASRPKGQGASGYTF,TGTGCCAGCCGCCCCAAGGGACAGGGGGCATCCGGCTACACCTTC
TRBJ2-5,.,.,TRBV7-6,CASSLVGQGETQYF,TGTGCCAGCAGCTTAGTAGGGCAGGGGGAGACCCAGTACTTC
TRBJ2-5,TRBD2,.,TRBV9,CASSAGLAGGTETQYF,TGTGCCAGCAGCGCGGGACTAGCGGGGGGAACGGAGACCCAGTACTTC
TRBJ2-5,TRBD2,.,TRBV2,CASSQRWGGAVRGQETQYF,TGTGCCAGCTCACAACGATGGGGGGGAGCGGTAAGGGGCCAAGAGACCCAGTACTTC
TRBJ1-5,.,.,TRBV5-5,CASSLMALYSNQPQHF,TGTGCCAGCAGCTTGATGGCACTGTATAGCAATCAGCCCCAGCATTTT
TRBJ1-1,.,.,TRBV7-2,CASGLDSLEAFF,TGTGCCAGCGGGCTTGATTCTCTGGAAGCTTTCTTT
TRBJ1-2,TRBD1,.,TRBV7-9,CASTLGQGISYGYTF,TGTGCCAGCACCCTGGGACAGGGAATCTCCTATGGCTACACCTTC
TRBJ2-7,TRBD1,.,TRBV4-1,CASSRRQGGEQYF,TGCGCCAGCAGCCGGCGACAGGGCGGCGAGCAGTACTTC
TRBJ1-2,TRBD1,.,TRBV15,CATSRDHWGQRYGYTF,TGTGCCACCAGCAGAGACCATTGGGGACAGAGATATGGCTACACCTTC
TRBJ2-2,TRBD2,.,TRBV2,CASMGLAVNTGELFF,TGTGCCAGCATGGGACTAGCGGTTAACACCGGGGAGCTGTTTTTT
TRBJ1-1,TRBD1,.,TRBV5-1,CASSSGQGGTEAFF,TGCGCCAGCAGCTCCGGACAGGGGGGCACTGAAGCTTTCTTT
TRBJ1-2,.,.,TRBV6-6,CASSYFPLYTF,TGTGCCAGCAGTTACTTCCCGCTCTACACCTTC
TRBJ2-3,TRBD2,.,TRBV6-5,CASSYSGVATQYF,TGTGCCAGCAGTTACAGCGGGGTTGCTACGCAGTATTTT
TRBJ1-2,.,.,TRBV29-1,CSDFGGYTF,TGCAGCGACTTCGGAGGCTACACCTTC
TRBJ2-7,.,once,TRBV29-1,CSVEDSDAYEQYF,TGCAGCGTTGAAGATAGCGACGCCTACGAGCAGTACTTC
TRBJ2-3,.,.,TRBV10-3,CAISEPQAADTQYF,TGTGCCATCAGTGAGCCCCAAGCAGCCGATACGCAGTATTTT
TRBJ2-1,TRBD1,.,TRBV9,CASSLHRDRAFDEQFF,TGTGCCAGCAGCCTCCACCGGGACAGGGCGTTCGATGAGCAGTTCTTC
TRBJ2-1,.,few,TRBV7-2,CASSLVGGAYNEQFF,TGTGCCAGCAGCTTAGTAGGGGGAGCCTACAATGAGCAGTTCTTC
TRBJ2-5,.,once,TRBV4-2,CASSQPQGGVRETQYF,TGTGCCAGCAGCCAGCCACAGGGAGGGGTCCGAGAGACCCAGTACTTC
TRBJ2-1,TRBD2,.,TRBV7-6,CASSLERGGGRNEQFF,TGTGCCAGCAGCTTAGAGCGGGGGGGCGGAAGGAATGAGCAGTTCTTC
TRBJ2-7,.,.,TRBV27,CASSHKRDWQGEQYF,TGTGCCAGCAGTCATAAAAGGGACTGGCAGGGTGAGCAGTACTTC
TRBJ2-7,.,.,TRBV29-1,CSIRDIGSYEQYF,TGCAGCATTCGGGACATAGGCTCCTACGAGCAGTACTTC
TRBJ2-2,.,.,TRBV19,CASVWGGELFF,TGTGCCAGTGTGTGGGGCGGGGAGCTGTTTTTT
TRBJ2-1,TRBD2,.,TRBV27,CASIPGTSGYNEQFF,TGTGCCAGCATCCCTGGAACTAGCGGGTACAATGAGCAGTTCTTC
TRBJ1-1,.,.,TRBV5-1,CASSFRDTEAFF,TGCGCCAGCAGCTTTAGGGACACTGAAGCTTTCTTT
TRBJ2-7,.,.,TRBV30,CAWSALVGEQYF,TGTGCCTGGAGTGCACTAGTAGGCGAGCAGTACTTC
TRBJ2-3,.,.,TRBV11-2,CASSLEGAFTDTQYF,TGTGCCAGCAGCTTAGAGGGGGCGTTCACAGATACGCAGTATTTT
TRBJ1-1,.,once,TRBV5-4,CASSPSIGALKGDTEAFF,TGTGCCAGCAGCCCCTCCATTGGAGCGCTCAAAGGGGACACTGAAGCTTTCTTT
TRBJ2-7,TRBD2,.,TRBV7-9,CASSTAGVSSYEQYF,TGTGCCAGCAGCACCGCGGGGGTCAGCTCCTACGAGCAGTACTTC
TRBJ2-3,TRBD1,.,TRBV30,CAWNQGVRSTDTQYF,TGTGCCTGGAATCAGGGGGTAAGAAGCACAGATACGCAGTATTTT
TRBJ1-2,.,.,TRBV6-5,CASSPAYLGYGYTF,TGTGCCAGCAGTCCAGCCTATCTCGGCTATGGCTACACCTTC
TRBJ2-2,.,.,TRBV5-1,CASSLASDSEGELFF,TGCGCCAGCAGCTTGGCTTCGGATTCTGAGGGGGAGCTGTTTTTT